A selection of T cell receptor beta chains follows, all from one sample in a study of cytomegalovirus exposure and HLA in healthy donors. Produced via immunoSEQ multiplex PCR; TCRdb's table is partial and in-frame only. The sample consists of 100,000 to 150,000 clones, around 70% of them appearing once. Sequenced: PBMCs. All receptors derive from a man aged 40-50 years in good health and CMV-seropositive. Both conserved end residues are part of each CDR3. D genes are given only for firm matches. For some rows the clone size is stated as once, few or many, or as a class when expanded; others skip it.

>NA|NA|TRBJ2-6|TRBV5-5
TGTGCCAGCAGCTTTCTTGGGGCTAGCTCTGGGGCCAACGTCCTGACTTTC
CASSFLGASSGANVLTF
>NA|NA|TRBJ1-1|TRBV6-5
TGTGCCAGCAGTTACCAGGGTTCTTCCTTGAACACTGAAGCTTTCTTT
CASSYQGSSLNTEAFF
>TRBD2|NA|TRBJ2-3|TRBV9
TGTGCCAGCAGCGTACTAGCGGGAGACCCGAGCACAGATACGCAGTATTTT
CASSVLAGDPSTDTQYF
>TRBD1|NA|TRBJ2-7|TRBV5-1
TGCGCCAGCACCCTGGGGACAGCCTACGAGCAGTACTTC
CASTLGTAYEQYF
>TRBD1|NA|TRBJ2-7|TRBV11-3
TGTGCCAGCAGCCCCGGCAGGGGGCCCTACGAGCAGTACTTC
CASSPGRGPYEQYF
>TRBD1|NA|TRBJ1-4|TRBV2
TGTGCCAGCAGTGAAGCGCCCGGACAGGCGGGAAAACTGTTTTTT
CASSEAPGQAGKLFF
>TRBD2|NA|TRBJ2-1|TRBV6-5
TGTGCCACTCGGACTAGCGGGGGGAATTTCGATGAGCAGTTCTTC
CATRTSGGNFDEQFF
>TRBD1|NA|TRBJ1-4|TRBV2
TGTGCCAGCAAACCACCGGGACAGGGAGGTGAAAAACTGTTTTTT
CASKPPGQGGEKLFF
>TRBD1|NA|TRBJ1-5|TRBV4-1
TGCGCCAGCAGCCCCGGGACAGCCAGCAATCAGCCCCAGCATTTT
CASSPGTASNQPQHF
>NA|NA|TRBJ1-1|TRBV6-1
TGTGCCAGCAGTGGCAGGGTCGGTGGCACTGAAGCTTTCTTT
CASSGRVGGTEAFF
>NA|NA|TRBJ1-2|TRBV30
TGTGCCTGGAGTGTTGCGGGGACCGACTATGGCTACACCTTC
CAWSVAGTDYGYTF
>NA|NA|TRBJ2-7|TRBV7-8
TGTGCCAGCAGCCCCAGCGACAGTCACGAGCAGTACTTC
CASSPSDSHEQYF
>NA|NA|TRBJ1-1|TRBV5-1
TGCGCCAGCAGCTTGGATGGTCAGTCAAACACTGAAGCTTTCTTT
CASSLDGQSNTEAFF
>NA|NA|TRBJ2-2|TRBV28
TGTGCCAGCAGTCGTGGCGGGAAGGCCGGGGAGCTGTTTTTT
CASSRGGKAGELFF
>NA|NA|TRBJ1-1|TRBV11-3
TGTGCCAGCAGCTTAGGCCCGGACACTGAAGCTTTCTTT
CASSLGPDTEAFF
>TRBD1|NA|TRBJ2-7|TRBV7-6
TGTGCCAGCAGCCTCCGGACAGGGGGCTCTGGCGAGCAGTACTTC
CASSLRTGGSGEQYF
>TRBD1|NA|TRBJ1-1|TRBV6-4
TGTGCCAGCAGTGACGAGGGGGCGCGAGCTTTCTTT
CASSDEGARAFF
>TRBD1|few|TRBJ2-1|TRBV6-1
TGTGCCAGCAGTACCGGGACAGGGGGATGGAATGAGCAGTTCTTC
CASSTGTGGWNEQFF
>NA|NA|TRBJ1-3|TRBV28
TGTGCCAGCAGTCCGCCAGGGGGAAACACCATATATTTT
CASSPPGGNTIYF
>TRBD2|NA|TRBJ2-1|TRBV5-4
TGTGCCAGCAGCTTGCCCTCACTCGGGGGGGAGCAGTTCTTC
CASSLPSLGGEQFF
>NA|few|TRBJ1-6|TRBV2
TGTGCCAGCTGTGGGGGGGATGCCTCACCCCTCCACTTT
CASCGGDASPLHF
>NA|NA|TRBJ1-2|TRBV5-1
TGCGCCAGCAGCACTAAATCGGACAGCTATGGCTACACCTTC
CASSTKSDSYGYTF
>TRBD2|NA|TRBJ2-5|TRBV25-1
TGTGCCAGCAGTGACCAGCGGGGGGTCCAAGAGACCCAGTACTTC
CASSDQRGVQETQYF
>NA|NA|TRBJ1-1|TRBV30
TGTGCCTGGAGAAGTCAGGGGTCGGTCACTGAAGCTTTCTTT
CAWRSQGSVTEAFF
>NA|NA|TRBJ2-7|TRBV7-9
TGTGCCAGCACCAGATTCAACGAGCAGTACTTC
CASTRFNEQYF
>TRBD2|NA|TRBJ2-3|TRBV28
TGTGCCAGCGGCGCGGGACTAGCAGCAGATACGCAGTATTTT
CASGAGLAADTQYF
>NA|NA|TRBJ1-5|TRBV6-1
TGTGCCAGCAGTGGATCGCGGGGCGGCCCACTTAATCAGCCCCAGCATTTT
CASSGSRGGPLNQPQHF
>TRBD1|few|TRBJ1-4|TRBV7-9
TGTGCCAGCAGCCTGGAGGAGACAGGGGGTGAAAAACTGTTTTTT
CASSLEETGGEKLFF
>TRBD1|NA|TRBJ1-2|TRBV19
TGTGCCAGTAGTAACCAGGGGGTAGGCGGCTACACCTTC
CASSNQGVGGYTF
>NA|few|TRBJ1-5|TRBV30
TGTGCCTGGGGGAGGAAGCGCTCAGGGCCCCAGCATTTT
CAWGRKRSGPQHF
>TRBD2|NA|TRBJ2-1|TRBV27
TGTGCCAGCAGTTTTTCCAACGGACTAGCGAGTCTGTACAATGAGCAGTTCTTC
CASSFSNGLASLYNEQFF
>NA|NA|TRBJ2-3|TRBV6-5
TGTGCCAGCAGTTACTCGACTTCGGATACGCAGTATTTT
CASSYSTSDTQYF
>NA|few|TRBJ1-1|TRBV5-4
TGTGCCAGCAGCCCTGAGGGCGGAGGGATCACTGAAGCTTTCTTT
CASSPEGGGITEAFF
>TRBD1|NA|TRBJ1-4|TRBV6-5
TGTGCCAGCAGGGAGACAGGGGGCCTTGAAAAACTGTTTTTT
CASRETGGLEKLFF
>NA|NA|TRBJ1-2|TRBV30
TGTGCCTGGAGTGTGGACATTACTTATGGCTACACCTTC
CAWSVDITYGYTF
>TRBD1|NA|TRBJ2-3|TRBV23-1
TGCGCCAGCAGTCAACGGGGAGGAGGGGGGACAGGGAATCCCAGACGCTCCCCAGATACGCAGTATTTT
CASSQRGGGGTGNPRRSPDTQYF
>NA|NA|TRBJ2-1|TRBV7-7
TGTGCTAGCAGCTCTACAGGTGAGCAGTTCTTC
CASSSTGEQFF
>NA|NA|TRBJ2-7|TRBV30
TGTGCCTGGAGTTCTAACTACGAGCAGTACTTC
CAWSSNYEQYF
>NA|few|TRBJ2-3|TRBV2
TGTGCCAGCAGTGAGGGGCTGGGAACAGATACGCAGTATTTT
CASSEGLGTDTQYF
>NA|NA|TRBJ1-5|TRBV6-1
TGTGCCAGCAGTACAGGGTATAGCAATCAGCCCCAGCATTTT
CASSTGYSNQPQHF
>NA|NA|TRBJ2-7|TRBV5-6
TGTGCCAGCAGCCCGCCCGGGACACCTTTCTACGAGCAGTACTTC
CASSPPGTPFYEQYF
>TRBD1|NA|TRBJ1-5|TRBV15
TGTGCCACCAGCAGAGAACAGGGGATGGGAAATCAGCCCCAGCATTTT
CATSREQGMGNQPQHF
>NA|NA|TRBJ1-2|TRBV6-1
TGTGCCAGCAGGCAAAGGTTCGGGGGGGACGGCTACACCTTC
CASRQRFGGDGYTF
>NA|NA|TRBJ1-1|TRBV29-1
TGCAGCGTTGATGAACGGGGGGGAAGGTCTGAAGCTTTCTTT
CSVDERGGRSEAFF
>TRBD1|NA|TRBJ1-3|TRBV13
TGTGCCAGCAGCCTCCGCGGGACAGCAATCTCTGGAAACACCATATATTTT
CASSLRGTAISGNTIYF
>NA|NA|TRBJ2-7|TRBV7-2
TGTGCCAGCAGCCCTCCAGCAGGATATTTCAACGAGCAGTACTTC
CASSPPAGYFNEQYF
>TRBD2|NA|TRBJ2-5|TRBV7-2
TGTGCCAGCAGCCTTAGGCCCCGGGGGGGCGGTTGGGAAGAGACCCAGTACTTC
CASSLRPRGGGWEETQYF
>NA|NA|TRBJ2-5|TRBV7-3
TGTGCCAGCAGTCAAAAAACCCGAGAACTCACAGAGACCCAGTACTTC
CASSQKTRELTETQYF
>TRBD1|NA|TRBJ2-5|TRBV9
TGTGCCAGCAGCTTCATGGGGACAGCGAAAGAGACCCAGTACTTC
CASSFMGTAKETQYF
>TRBD1|NA|TRBJ2-5|TRBV27
TGTGCCAGCAGTTTAGGTACCGGGACAGCGGAGACCCAGTACTTC
CASSLGTGTAETQYF
>TRBD2|NA|TRBJ2-2|TRBV7-9
TGTGCCGGGGGGGCCGGGGAGCTGTTTTTT
CAGGAGELFF
>NA|NA|TRBJ1-6|TRBV4-2
TGTGCCAGCAGACATCCAGGGGCGACGTCACCCTCACCCCTCCACTTT
CASRHPGATSPSPLHF
>TRBD2|NA|TRBJ2-1|TRBV6-7
TGTGCCAGCAGTTACGTCGCGGGGGACGCAGACTACAATGAGCAGTTCTTC
CASSYVAGDADYNEQFF
>NA|NA|TRBJ1-1|TRBV7-7
TGTGCTAGCAGCTTAAGCGAGAACACTGAAGCTTTCTTT
CASSLSENTEAFF
>NA|few|TRBJ1-5|TRBV12-5
TGTGCTAGTGGTTTGAACGAGATTCAGCCCCAGCATTTT
CASGLNEIQPQHF
>TRBD2|NA|TRBJ2-1|TRBV4-2
TGTGCCAGCAGCCAAGCAGCCGGGACTAGCGGGAAGTACAATGAGCAGTTCTTC
CASSQAAGTSGKYNEQFF
>TRBD1|NA|TRBJ1-1|TRBV19
TGTGCCAGTAGTCCCCGTGACAGGGTGGGCACTGAAGCTTTCTTT
CASSPRDRVGTEAFF
>TRBD1|few|TRBJ2-7|TRBV7-9
TGTGCCAGCAGATCAGACAGGGGGCTCGACGAGCAGTACTTC
CASRSDRGLDEQYF
>NA|NA|TRBJ1-5|TRBV4-1
TGCGCCAGCAGCCAAGTCTTCGGCCAGGCCCATCAGCCCCAGCATTTT
CASSQVFGQAHQPQHF